This TCR beta chain stems from a study of blood T cell repertoires in COVID-19. Study-level information: The United States, Italy and Spain were the sources of the acute and convalescent COVID-19 samples. T cells, B-cell-depleted T cells, or PBMCs supplied cDNA or gDNA.

Trimming took 7 bases from V and 3 from J, leaving 10 bases between them. CDR1 and CDR2 (germline): LNHDA, SQIVND (reference sequence). The CDR3 consists of 12 residues. The data were produced by immunoSEQ multiplex PCR, yet TCRdb's version contains in-frame clones alone and is incomplete. The sample comprises a few hundred thousand clones, approximately 86% of which are singletons, and about 7.1% rests with the top ten. The sequenced sample consisted of peripheral blood. The sequence came from a woman in her sixties or seventies with active or convalescent COVID-19. The chain links TRBV19 to TRBJ2-7; D possibly corresponds to TRBD1 (5 bases). The CDR3, as DNA: TGTGCCAGTACAGGACACGACTACGAGCAGTACTTC. This sequence encodes CASTGHDYEQYF. Supplemented by reference TRBV19 and TRBJ2-7, the full variable domain reads DGGITQSPKYLFRKEGQNVTLSCEQNLNHDAMYWYRQDPGQGLRLIYYSQIVNDFQKGDIAEGYSVSREKKESFPLTVTSAQKNPTAFYLCASTGHDYEQYFGPGTRLTVT.